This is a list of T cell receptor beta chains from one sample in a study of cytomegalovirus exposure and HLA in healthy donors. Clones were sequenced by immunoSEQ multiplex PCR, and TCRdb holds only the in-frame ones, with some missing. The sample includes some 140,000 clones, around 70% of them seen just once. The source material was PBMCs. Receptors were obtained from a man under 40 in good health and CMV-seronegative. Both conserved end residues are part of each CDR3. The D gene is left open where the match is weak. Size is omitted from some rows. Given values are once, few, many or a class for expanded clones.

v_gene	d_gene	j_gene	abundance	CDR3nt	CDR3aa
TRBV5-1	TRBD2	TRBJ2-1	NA	TGCGCCAGCAGCTTTTACGGGGGGGCCTACAATGAGCAGTTCTTC	CASSFYGGAYNEQFF
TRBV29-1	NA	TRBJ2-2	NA	TGCAGCGCCCGGGCCGGGGAGCTGTTTTTT	CSARAGELFF
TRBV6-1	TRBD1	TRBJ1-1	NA	TGTGCCAGCAGTGAGCGACAGGGAGGCACTGAAGCTTTCTTT	CASSERQGGTEAFF
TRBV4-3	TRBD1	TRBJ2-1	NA	TGCGCCAGCAGCCAAGATCCCCGGACAGGGATGTTCTTC	CASSQDPRTGMFF
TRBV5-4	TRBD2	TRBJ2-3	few	TGTGCCAGCAGCTGGGGGGGGACTAGCGCAGATACGCAGTATTTT	CASSWGGTSADTQYF
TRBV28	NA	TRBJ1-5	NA	TGTGCCAGCAGTTTAGTGGGCAGGGAGGTCAATCAGCCCCAGCATTTT	CASSLVGREVNQPQHF
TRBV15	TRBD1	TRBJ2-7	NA	TGTGCCACCAGCACAAACAGGGGTAATCGCTACGAGCAGTACTTC	CATSTNRGNRYEQYF
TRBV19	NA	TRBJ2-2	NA	TGTGCCAGTAGTATTTGGCAGGGGAACACCGGGGAGCTGTTTTTT	CASSIWQGNTGELFF
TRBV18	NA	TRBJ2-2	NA	TGTGCCAGCTCAGACAGTGTCACCGGGGAGCTGTTTTTT	CASSDSVTGELFF
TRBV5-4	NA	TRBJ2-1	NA	TGTGCCAGCAGCTCACGCCGGGGAAGGTACAATGAGCAGTTCTTC	CASSSRRGRYNEQFF
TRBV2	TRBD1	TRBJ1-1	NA	TGTGCCAACCCGGGACAGGGCACTGAAGCTTTCTTT	CANPGQGTEAFF
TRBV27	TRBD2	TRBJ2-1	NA	TGTGCCAGCAGTTTCAAGCGGGGGGCCACCCATGAGCAGTTCTTC	CASSFKRGATHEQFF
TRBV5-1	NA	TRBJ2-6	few	TGCGCCAGCAGCTTGGCCGGCTCTGGGGCCAACGTCCTGACTTTC	CASSLAGSGANVLTF
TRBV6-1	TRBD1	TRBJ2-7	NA	TGTGCCAGCAGTACTGACAGGGGCTACGAGCAGTACTTC	CASSTDRGYEQYF